A selection of T cell receptor beta chains follows, all from one sample in a study of CD8 T cells in ankylosing spondylitis. TCRdb reprocessed the 5' RACE reads with MiXCR, giving one entry per CDR3 protein. The sample carries fewer than 400,000 distinct CDR3 sequences, roughly 14% recorded once. The source material was blood, either unsorted or a sorted T cell fraction (not recorded which). Every receptor here comes from a male donor with ankylosing spondylitis or in good health (not recorded which). The CDR3 runs from the conserved cysteine through the conserved F or W. The D gene is left open where the match is weak. The listing skips clone size in some rows; elsewhere it reads once, few, many or a size class.

v_call	d_call	clone_size	j_call	cdr3_nt	cdr3_aa
TRBV6-1	-	-	TRBJ2-5	TGTGCCAGTAGCGGTGCGTACCAAGAGACCCAGTACTTC	CASSGAYQETQYF
TRBV20-1	TRBD2	-	TRBJ2-3	TGCAGTGCTAGACCTACTAGCGGGAGGGGCTCAGATACGCAGTATTTT	CSARPTSGRGSDTQYF
TRBV12-3/TRBV12-4	TRBD2	once	TRBJ2-7	TGTGCCAGCAGCCTTAGCGGGGGGGCTCGAGAGCAGTACTTC	CASSLSGGAREQYF
TRBV6-5	-	-	TRBJ2-6	TGTGCCAGCAGTTTCGGGAAGGGCTCTGGGGCCAACGTCCTGACTTTC	CASSFGKGSGANVLTF
TRBV30	-	-	TRBJ2-7	TGTGCCTGGAGTGTCAGGGGCATAGGCGAGCAGTACTTC	CAWSVRGIGEQYF
TRBV20-1	TRBD2	-	TRBJ2-3	TGCAGTGCTAGAGATCGTCTAGCGGGAGGGGATACGCAGTATTTT	CSARDRLAGGDTQYF
TRBV5-1	-	-	TRBJ2-2	TGCGCCAGCCAATTTAATTCGGGTAGGGCCGGGGAGCTGTTTTTT	CASQFNSGRAGELFF
TRBV15	-	few	TRBJ1-4	TGTGCCACCAGCAGAGGAGGGGCTAATGAAAAACTGTTTTTT	CATSRGGANEKLFF
TRBV12-3/TRBV12-4	-	-	TRBJ2-1	TGTGCCAGCAGTTTATCTGGGGTTGTCTACAATGAGCAGTTCTTC	CASSLSGVVYNEQFF
TRBV12-3/TRBV12-4	TRBD1	-	TRBJ1-4	TGTGCCAGCAGTTTAGGGGGACAGGTCGGTGAAAAACTGTTTTTT	CASSLGGQVGEKLFF
TRBV5-1	-	few	TRBJ2-3	TGCGCCAGCAGCTTCCCGGCCGTACTAACCACAGATACGCAGTATTTT	CASSFPAVLTTDTQYF
TRBV20-1	TRBD2	few	TRBJ2-5	TGCAGTGCTAGAGATCGGGCTAGCGGAGAGACCCAGTACTTC	CSARDRASGETQYF
TRBV3-1	-	few	TRBJ1-5	TGTGCCAGCAGCCAAGGGCACAGCAATCAGCCCCAGCATTTT	CASSQGHSNQPQHF
TRBV4-1	TRBD2	few	TRBJ2-3	TGCGCCAGCAGCCGCGGACTAGCGGGGGGGCCGCCAGGGCAGTATTTT	CASSRGLAGGPPGQYF
TRBV20-1	TRBD1	-	TRBJ2-1	TGCAGTGCTAGAGAGCTTCGGAGACAGGGATTAGAGCAGTTCTTC	CSARELRRQGLEQFF
TRBV5-1	-	few	TRBJ2-3	TGCGCCAGCCATGGACATACGACGCAGTATTTT	CASHGHTTQYF
TRBV15	-	-	TRBJ1-3	TGTGCCACCAGCAGAGATGGGGGTTCTGGAAACACCATATATTTT	CATSRDGGSGNTIYF
TRBV6-1	TRBD1	-	TRBJ1-5	TGTGCCAGCAGACCGGACAGGGTATCCTATCAGCCCCAGCATTTT	CASRPDRVSYQPQHF
TRBV7-6	-	-	TRBJ1-1	TGTGCCAGCAGCTCTGGCGGGAAGACTGAAGCTTTCTTT	CASSSGGKTEAFF
TRBV12-3/TRBV12-4	-	-	TRBJ1-2	TGTGCCAGCAGGCCGACGGGGGAGGCGACTGGCTACACCTTC	CASRPTGEATGYTF
TRBV12-3/TRBV12-4	-	few	TRBJ2-5	TGTGCCAGCAGCGTTAGGGGGGCACAAGAGACCCAGTACTTC	CASSVRGAQETQYF
TRBV18	-	many	TRBJ2-7	TGTGCCAGCAGTCCCGGGTCGTCTTACGAGCAGTACTTC	CASSPGSSYEQYF
TRBV5-1	TRBD1	-	TRBJ2-5	TGCGCCAGCAGCCCGGCCGTCGGGACAGGACAAGAGACCCAGTACTTC	CASSPAVGTGQETQYF
TRBV19	TRBD1	once	TRBJ1-5	TGTGCCACGGACAGGGGGAGAGTCAATCAGCCCCAGCATTTT	CATDRGRVNQPQHF
TRBV11-2	TRBD2	-	TRBJ2-2	TGTGCCAGCAGCTTACTGACTAGCTGGGACGGTACCGGGGAGCTGTTTTTT	CASSLLTSWDGTGELFF
TRBV7-9	-	few	TRBJ2-7	TGTGCCAGCAGCTCAAGGTCGGCAGCACACTACGAGCAGTACTTC	CASSSRSAAHYEQYF
TRBV5-1	TRBD2	-	TRBJ2-3	TGCGCCAGCAGCCCTGGGCCTAGCGGGGGGCCTACAGATACGCAGTATTTT	CASSPGPSGGPTDTQYF
TRBV4-2	TRBD1	-	TRBJ1-5	TGTGCCAGCAGCCAAGGGGGGGCGGGACAGGGGGGTCAGCCCCAGCATTTT	CASSQGGAGQGGQPQHF
TRBV25-1	-	-	TRBJ2-2	TGTGCCAGCAGTGGGGCCGGTGGAGGGGTGGTGGGGGAGCTGTTTTTT	CASSGAGGGVVGELFF
TRBV10-3	-	few	TRBJ2-1	TGTGCCATCGGCCGGGAACTCACGGGGAATGAGCAGTTCTTC	CAIGRELTGNEQFF
TRBV5-1	-	-	TRBJ2-1	TGCGCCAGCAGCTTGGCCCTGCTAGGGGGGGGCAATGAGCAGTTCTTC	CASSLALLGGGNEQFF
TRBV7-9	-	-	TRBJ2-5	TGTGCCAGCAGCTCCAGCAGGGATTTTGGGACCCAGTACTTC	CASSSSRDFGTQYF
TRBV30	-	few	TRBJ2-1	TGTGCCTGGAACCAAGACAATGAGCAGTTCTTC	CAWNQDNEQFF
TRBV5-1	TRBD1	few	TRBJ1-1	TGCGCCAGCAGCACGGGACAGACCACTGAAGCTTTCTTT	CASSTGQTTEAFF
TRBV7-9	-	few	TRBJ2-1	TGTGCCAGCAGCCCTATTCGACTAGTTGGTTACAATGAGCAGTTCTTC	CASSPIRLVGYNEQFF
TRBV20-1	-	-	TRBJ2-7	TGCAGTGCTAGAGATCCGGCCGGAAACGAGCAGTACTTC	CSARDPAGNEQYF
TRBV3-1	-	-	TRBJ1-2	TGTGCCAGCAGCGACCGGGACGGTGATGGCTACACCTTC	CASSDRDGDGYTF
TRBV14	-	-	TRBJ1-2	TGTGCCAGCAGCCAAGCCGGCAGACTCTCCGGCTACACCTTC	CASSQAGRLSGYTF
TRBV12-3/TRBV12-4	-	many	TRBJ2-3	TGTGCCAGCAGTTTGGAAAATAGCGAGGGGCAGTATTTT	CASSLENSEGQYF
TRBV20-1	TRBD1	-	TRBJ1-4	TGCAGTGCTAGGCGGACAGGGAGAAGCGAAAAACTGTTTTTT	CSARRTGRSEKLFF
TRBV3-1	TRBD1	few	TRBJ2-7	TGTGCCAGCAGCCGGAGATTGGGACAGGGGGGCTACGAGCAGTACTTC	CASSRRLGQGGYEQYF
TRBV6-5	-	few	TRBJ2-7	TGTGCCAGCAGTTACTCTTCGGGACCCTACGAGCAGTACTTC	CASSYSSGPYEQYF
TRBV12-3/TRBV12-4	TRBD2	-	TRBJ2-1	TGTGCCAGCAGTTCCCGCGGGAGCTATGAGCAGTTCTTC	CASSSRGSYEQFF
TRBV12-3/TRBV12-4	-	-	TRBJ1-4	TGTGCCAGCAGTTTCGGACCTGACGAAAAACTGTTTTTT	CASSFGPDEKLFF
TRBV3-1	-	many	TRBJ2-7	TGTGCCAGCAGCCAAGGGATTGAGGCCGAGCAGTACTTC	CASSQGIEAEQYF
TRBV6-2/TRBV6-3	-	-	TRBJ2-5	TGTGCCAGCAGTTGGGGCGGCCGGGGGACCCAGTACTTC	CASSWGGRGTQYF
TRBV30	-	-	TRBJ2-2	TGTGCCTGGACGGGGTCCGCAGCGAACACCGGGGAGCTGTTTTTT	CAWTGSAANTGELFF
TRBV5-4	-	-	TRBJ1-1	TGTGCCAGCAGCCGCCCGGTTGGGAAACTGAACACTGAAGCTTTCTTT	CASSRPVGKLNTEAFF
TRBV7-9	-	-	TRBJ1-1	TGTGCCAGCAGCTTTGCCTCCGGGACATCGAACACTGAAGCTTTCTTT	CASSFASGTSNTEAFF
TRBV5-1	-	-	TRBJ2-7	TGCGCCAGCAGCTGGGACGGTAGCTCCTACGAGCAGTACTTC	CASSWDGSSYEQYF
TRBV4-1	-	few	TRBJ2-1	TGCGCCAGCAGCCAAGAATCCGGAGGCCGGTCCAAGTTCTTC	CASSQESGGRSKFF